A selection of T cell receptor beta chains follows, all from one sample in a study of shared clonotypes between healthy human individuals. This table comes from immunoSEQ multiplex PCR, and its TCRdb copy is limited to in-frame clones, with some not included. This sample carries approximately 1,000,000 clones, 70% to 80% of them seen once, and the ten largest clones take 0.7% to 0.95%. The sample taken for sequencing was memory CD4+ T cells from PBMCs. These receptor sequences come from a man aged 18 to 29 in good health. Some clones in this sample may be carry-over from other donors' samples. CDR3s include the opening cysteine and the closing phenylalanine or tryptophan. The order of the fields is clone size, D gene, J gene, V gene, CDR3 protein, CDR3 DNA. A D gene is named only where the DNA matches it firmly. Clone size is not always given. Where it is, it says once, few, many or a class for expanded clones.

size: -
D: TRBD2
J: TRBJ2-2
V: TRBV27
CDR3: CASSREGLAGVTLNTGELFF
DNA: TGTGCCAGCAGCAGAGAGGGACTAGCGGGAGTTACTCTCAACACCGGGGAGCTGTTTTTT

size: -
D: TRBD2
J: TRBJ2-7
V: TRBV7-9
CDR3: CASSPIAGGTYEQYF
DNA: TGTGCCAGCAGCCCAATAGCGGGAGGCACCTACGAGCAGTACTTC

size: -
D: -
J: TRBJ1-1
V: TRBV2
CDR3: CASSEGHERPEAFF
DNA: TGTGCCAGCAGTGAAGGTCACGAACGACCTGAAGCTTTCTTT

size: -
D: -
J: TRBJ2-1
V: TRBV2
CDR3: CASRVDLRVQFF
DNA: TGTGCCAGCAGAGTGGACCTCAGGGTGCAGTTCTTC

size: -
D: -
J: TRBJ1-2
V: TRBV10-2
CDR3: CASSESPGGDYGYTF
DNA: TGCGCCAGCAGTGAGTCGCCGGGGGGAGACTATGGCTACACCTTC

size: -
D: -
J: TRBJ2-1
V: TRBV18
CDR3: CASSPGSTYNEQFF
DNA: TGTGCCAGCTCACCCGGCTCCACTTACAATGAGCAGTTCTTC

size: -
D: TRBD1
J: TRBJ2-5
V: TRBV7-3
CDR3: CASSWDRQETQYF
DNA: TGTGCCAGCAGCTGGGACAGGCAAGAGACCCAGTACTTC

size: -
D: TRBD1
J: TRBJ1-1
V: TRBV7-2
CDR3: CASSSQGAEAFF
DNA: TGTGCCAGCAGCTCACAGGGGGCGGAAGCTTTCTTT

size: -
D: TRBD1
J: TRBJ1-2
V: TRBV6-5
CDR3: CASRSTGGYTF
DNA: TGTGCCAGCAGGTCGACAGGGGGCTACACCTTC

size: -
D: -
J: TRBJ2-7
V: TRBV7-9
CDR3: CASSFEREGEQYF
DNA: TGTGCCAGCAGCTTTGAAAGGGAAGGCGAGCAGTACTTC

size: -
D: -
J: TRBJ2-2
V: TRBV7-2
CDR3: CASSLGAGKWAGELFF
DNA: TGTGCCAGCAGCTTAGGGGCAGGGAAATGGGCCGGGGAGCTGTTTTTT

size: -
D: -
J: TRBJ1-3
V: TRBV7-8
CDR3: CASSLHSGNTIYF
DNA: TGTGCCAGCAGCTTGCACTCTGGAAACACCATATATTTT

size: -
D: -
J: TRBJ2-1
V: TRBV5-1
CDR3: CASSTMTGAFNEQFF
DNA: TGCGCCAGCAGCACCATGACAGGAGCCTTCAATGAGCAGTTCTTC

size: -
D: -
J: TRBJ1-5
V: TRBV5-1
CDR3: CASSLGGGDYQPQHF
DNA: TGCGCCAGCAGCTTGGGCGGGGGAGACTATCAGCCCCAGCATTTT

size: -
D: -
J: TRBJ1-2
V: TRBV7-8
CDR3: CASSLVGMAGGYTF
DNA: TGTGCCAGCAGCTTAGTCGGTATGGCAGGTGGCTACACCTTC

size: -
D: -
J: TRBJ2-3
V: TRBV4-1
CDR3: CASSHRDFGGDTQYF
DNA: TGCGCCAGCAGCCACCGGGACTTTGGGGGGGATACGCAGTATTTT

size: -
D: TRBD1
J: TRBJ1-1
V: TRBV5-1
CDR3: CASSSSGTGPWDEAFF
DNA: TGCGCCAGCAGCTCATCCGGGACAGGGCCTTGGGACGAAGCTTTCTTT

size: -
D: -
J: TRBJ1-1
V: TRBV4-2
CDR3: CASSQVGANTEAFF
DNA: TGTGCCAGCAGCCAAGTTGGGGCGAACACTGAAGCTTTCTTT

size: -
D: TRBD2
J: TRBJ2-3
V: TRBV5-1
CDR3: CASALAGVDTQYF
DNA: TGCGCCAGCGCCCTGGCGGGAGTAGATACGCAGTATTTT

size: -
D: -
J: TRBJ1-2
V: TRBV11-2
CDR3: CASSLSTGYYGYTF
DNA: TGTGCCAGCAGCCTCTCGACAGGCTACTATGGCTACACCTTC

size: few
D: -
J: TRBJ2-7
V: TRBV12-2
CDR3: CASRAGGGYEQYF
DNA: TGTGCAAGTCGCGCGGGAGGGGGCTACGAGCAGTACTTC

size: -
D: TRBD1
J: TRBJ2-7
V: TRBV5-6
CDR3: CASIRTGASYEQYF
DNA: TGTGCCAGCATCCGGACAGGGGCCTCCTACGAGCAGTACTTC

size: -
D: -
J: TRBJ1-2
V: TRBV20-1
CDR3: CSAIEKAGDTF
DNA: TGCAGTGCTATCGAGAAAGCAGGGGACACCTTC

size: -
D: -
J: TRBJ2-7
V: TRBV28
CDR3: CASSLFTYEQYF
DNA: TGTGCCAGCAGTCTCTTCACCTACGAGCAGTACTTC

size: -
D: -
J: TRBJ2-5
V: TRBV7-6
CDR3: CASSRQRQETQYF
DNA: TGTGCCAGCAGCCGACAGCGCCAAGAGACCCAGTACTTC

size: -
D: -
J: TRBJ2-6
V: TRBV5-1
CDR3: CASSLALTSGANVLTF
DNA: TGCGCCAGCAGCTTGGCGTTAACTTCTGGGGCCAACGTCCTGACTTTC

size: -
D: -
J: TRBJ2-7
V: TRBV28
CDR3: CASSLERNPPYEQYF
DNA: TGTGCCAGCAGTTTAGAGAGGAACCCCCCTTACGAGCAGTACTTC

size: -
D: -
J: TRBJ1-2
V: TRBV30
CDR3: CAWSVRFYGYTF
DNA: TGTGCCTGGAGTGTACGATTCTATGGCTACACCTTC

size: -
D: -
J: TRBJ1-5
V: TRBV11-2
CDR3: CASSPDGDQPQHF
DNA: TGTGCCAGCAGCCCGGACGGCGATCAGCCCCAGCATTTT

size: many
D: -
J: TRBJ1-4
V: TRBV7-2
CDR3: CASSLYFQGSQEKLFF
DNA: TGTGCCAGCAGCTTATATTTCCAGGGCAGTCAGGAAAAACTGTTTTTT

size: -
D: TRBD2
J: TRBJ2-5
V: TRBV2
CDR3: CASSLALAGAGETQYF
DNA: TGTGCCAGCAGCCTCGCGTTAGCGGGTGCCGGGGAGACCCAGTACTTC

size: few
D: TRBD2
J: TRBJ2-7
V: TRBV7-8
CDR3: CASSLGGRDYEQYF
DNA: TGTGCCAGCAGCTTAGGCGGGAGGGACTACGAGCAGTACTTC

size: -
D: -
J: TRBJ2-3
V: TRBV30
CDR3: CAWEVTDTQYF
DNA: TGTGCCTGGGAGGTAACAGATACGCAGTATTTT

size: -
D: -
J: TRBJ2-2
V: TRBV10-1
CDR3: CASSESVLAGTGELFF
DNA: TGCGCCAGCAGTGAGTCGGTACTGGCGGGGACCGGGGAGCTGTTTTTT

size: -
D: -
J: TRBJ1-2
V: TRBV7-8
CDR3: CASSLDRVGYTF
DNA: TGTGCCAGCAGCTTAGATCGGGTTGGCTACACCTTC

size: -
D: -
J: TRBJ1-2
V: TRBV30
CDR3: CAWDPKYGYGYTF
DNA: TGTGCCTGGGACCCGAAGTATGGCTATGGCTACACCTTC

size: -
D: TRBD1
J: TRBJ2-1
V: TRBV7-7
CDR3: CASSSDRDGEQFF
DNA: TGTGCCAGCAGCTCCGACAGGGACGGTGAGCAGTTCTTC

size: once
D: -
J: TRBJ2-6
V: TRBV28
CDR3: CASSLLRDTGANILTF
DNA: TGTGCCAGCAGTTTATTACGGGATACTGGGGCCAACATCCTGACTTTC

size: few
D: TRBD1
J: TRBJ1-2
V: TRBV5-4
CDR3: CASTLTGAYGYTF
DNA: TGTGCCAGCACCCTGACAGGGGCCTATGGCTACACCTTC

size: -
D: TRBD2
J: TRBJ2-7
V: TRBV7-9
CDR3: CASSPHRYNLAGDGNEQYF
DNA: TGTGCCAGCAGCCCACACAGGTATAACCTAGCGGGAGACGGGAACGAGCAGTACTTC

size: -
D: TRBD2
J: TRBJ2-7
V: TRBV11-2
CDR3: CASSLLIAGGPDEQYF
DNA: TGTGCCAGCAGCTTACTTATAGCGGGAGGGCCCGACGAGCAGTACTTC

size: -
D: TRBD1
J: TRBJ2-3
V: TRBV30
CDR3: CAWSPPGQGVGTQYF
DNA: TGTGCCTGGAGTCCTCCGGGACAGGGGGTCGGTACGCAGTATTTT

size: -
D: -
J: TRBJ2-7
V: TRBV6-1
CDR3: CASSESNEQYF
DNA: TGTGCCAGCAGTGAAAGTAACGAGCAGTACTTC

size: -
D: TRBD1
J: TRBJ2-2
V: TRBV6-5
CDR3: CASRDRGEGELFF
DNA: TGTGCCAGCAGGGACAGGGGGGAGGGGGAGCTGTTTTTT

size: -
D: -
J: TRBJ2-7
V: TRBV5-1
CDR3: CASSLQGGGTYEQYF
DNA: TGCGCCAGCAGCTTACAAGGAGGAGGAACCTACGAGCAGTACTTC

size: -
D: TRBD2
J: TRBJ2-1
V: TRBV28
CDR3: CASSSSSGSYNEQFF
DNA: TGTGCCAGCAGTTCCTCTAGCGGCTCCTACAATGAGCAGTTCTTC